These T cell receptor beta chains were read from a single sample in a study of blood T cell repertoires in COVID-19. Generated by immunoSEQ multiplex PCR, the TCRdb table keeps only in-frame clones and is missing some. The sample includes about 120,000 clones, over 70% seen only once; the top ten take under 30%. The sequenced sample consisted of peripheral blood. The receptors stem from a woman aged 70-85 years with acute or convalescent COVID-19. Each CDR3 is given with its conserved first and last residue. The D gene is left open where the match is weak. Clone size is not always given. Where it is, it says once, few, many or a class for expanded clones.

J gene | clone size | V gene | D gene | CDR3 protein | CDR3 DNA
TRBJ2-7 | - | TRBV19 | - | CASSWRASYEQYF | TGTGCCAGTAGTTGGCGGGCCTCCTACGAGCAGTACTTC
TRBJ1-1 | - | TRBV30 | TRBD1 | CAWGRQGNTEAFF | TGTGCCTGGGGAAGACAGGGAAACACTGAAGCTTTCTTT
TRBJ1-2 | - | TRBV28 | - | CASSRRGGGTYGYTF | TGTGCCAGCAGCCGCAGGGGCGGGGGTACCTATGGCTACACCTTC
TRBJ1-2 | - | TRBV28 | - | CASSFSPRRPNLYGYTF | TGTGCCAGCAGTTTTAGTCCCCGCCGTCCCAACCTTTATGGCTACACCTTC
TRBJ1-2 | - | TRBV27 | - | CASRGPTGYTF | TGTGCCAGCAGGGGGCCTACTGGCTACACCTTC
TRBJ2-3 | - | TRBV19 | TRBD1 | CASNDRAGDTQYF | TGTGCCAGCAATGACAGGGCGGGAGATACGCAGTATTTT
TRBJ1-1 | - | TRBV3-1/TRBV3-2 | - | CASSQFEATEAFF | TGTGCCAGCAGCCAATTCGAGGCCACTGAAGCTTTCTTT
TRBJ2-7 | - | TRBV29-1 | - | CSVEDRVQYF | TGCAGCGTTGAAGATCGGGTGCAGTACTTC
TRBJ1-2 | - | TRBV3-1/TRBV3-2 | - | CASSPRRAAGYTF | TGTGCCAGCAGCCCCCGCAGGGCAGCTGGCTACACCTTC
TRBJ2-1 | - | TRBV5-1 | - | CASSQSRDIGYNEQFF | TGCGCCAGCAGCCAGAGCAGGGACATAGGTTACAATGAGCAGTTCTTC
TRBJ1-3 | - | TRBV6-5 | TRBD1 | CASSTGQGERNTIYF | TGTGCCAGCAGCACCGGACAGGGGGAAAGAAACACCATATATTTT
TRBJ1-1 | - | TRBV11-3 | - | CASSFEAGRDTEAFF | TGTGCCAGCAGCTTCGAGGCAGGGAGGGACACTGAAGCTTTCTTT
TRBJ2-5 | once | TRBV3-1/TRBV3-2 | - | CASSPPGSGTQETQYF | TGTGCCAGCAGCCCCCCCGGTTCAGGGACACAAGAGACCCAGTACTTC
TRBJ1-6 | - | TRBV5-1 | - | CASSPTVGELNSPLHF | TGCGCCAGCAGCCCGACCGTCGGGGAGCTCAATTCACCCCTCCACTTT